This T cell receptor (beta chain) was found in a study of T cell repertoires in cytomegalovirus infection. Looking at the study overall: Alongside well-studied HLA-B-restricted CMV epitopes, recently identified HLA-C-restricted CMV epitopes were also used. Public TCR beta signatures marked donors with CMV infection and the matching HLA. Overall study results and limits: CMV-specific TCR beta clonotypes restricted by HLA-C dominated the ex vivo response. Based on cumulative public TCR beta family frequency, carriers of CMV plus the relevant HLA were identified.

Of note for this clonotype: Its specificity is unknown.

There are 15 residues in the CDR3. Germline CDR1 SGHNT, CDR2 YYREEE (reference sequence). J gave up 0 bases and V 2 bases, and 2 bases lay outside the gene matches. TCRdb reprocessed the reads with MiXCR, giving one entry per CDR3 protein. The sample has 150,000 or so distinct CDR3 sequences, roughly 32% seen once; the top ten hold roughly half. The V gene is TRBV5-4, the J gene TRBJ2-7; 10 bases map to TRBD2. The TCR comes from a human donor in good health (CMV status not recorded). Some clones in this sample may be carry-over from other donors' samples. The sample was CD8+ T cells from cultured PBMCs, taken from culture after CMV antigen stimulation. CDR3 coding DNA: TGTGCCAGCAGCTTCGGGACTAGCGTCTCCTACGAGCAGTACTTC. Translation: CASSFGTSVSYEQYF.